The sequence of this T cell receptor (beta chain) was determined in a study of human T cells and chemical hapten exposure. On the study more broadly: The patients, most of them female, presented with alopecia areata, totalis or universalis.

This sample's time point: pre-sensitization, week 0. This sample's treatment: therapeutic diphenylcyclopropenone sensitization with weekly scalp DPC. Donation of samples came from alopecia patients who were 18 to 70 years old and suitable for DPC. This clonotype was observed many times. How the authors handled the data: The median was roughly 91,000 TCRs per sample, ranging roughly 23,224 to 690,600. TCRdb analysed the RACE reads with MiXCR anew, one entry per CDR3 protein. Clone size and V and J calls follow TCRdb, not the original study. The repertoire holds about 250,000 distinct CDR3 sequences, with roughly 7.7% as singletons. This material consisted of whole blood, taken in connection with sensitization to the hapten diphenylcyclopropenone (DPC). The clonotype comes from a man between 18 and 35 years old with alopecia areata. Some clones in this sample may be carry-over from other donors' samples.

Here the CDR3 reads CAPFPGDQPQHF. CDR3 coding DNA: TGTGCCCCTTTTCCGGGGGATCAGCCCCAGCATTTT. J is TRBJ1-5 and V is TRBV7-4; D is perhaps TRBD1 (5 bases). Trimming pared 11 bases from V and 5 bases from J, leaving 13 bases between. CDR3 length: 12 amino acids. Germline V gives CDR1 SGHVT, CDR2 SQSDAQ.